The 14 T cell receptor beta chains below were found in one sample sequenced in a study of shared clonotypes between healthy human individuals. Generated by immunoSEQ multiplex PCR, the TCRdb table keeps only in-frame clones and is missing some. The sample yields some 2,500,000 clones, 85% to 95% seen once. Sample: naive CD4+ T cells from PBMCs. Specified subset: CD45RA+ positively selected. Every receptor here comes from a man in his late teens or twenties in good health. Some clones in this sample may be carry-over from other donors' samples.

The chain has TRBV5-8 and TRBJ1-4; the D is unclear. V was trimmed by 4 bases and J by 0 bases, leaving 13 bases between them. The CDR3 length is 16 residues. Germline V gives CDR1 SGHTS, CDR2 YDEGEE. CDR3 in DNA: TGTGCCAGCAGCGAGCCCGGACTTCCAACTAATGAAAAACTGTTTTTT. Its translation: CASSEPGLPTNEKLFF.

The chain combines TRBV10-3 with TRBJ2-7; maybe TRBD1 (7 bases). This CDR3 region has 13 residues. The germline V and J ends were trimmed by 5 bases and 7 bases, with 15 bases remaining between them. CDR1 is ENHRY and CDR2 is SYGVKD in the germline V gene. The CDR3 loop reads CAISSGRGEEQYF. The CDR3 DNA is TGTGCCATCAGTAGTGGCAGGGGGGAAGAGCAGTACTTC.

The sample holds a few counts of this clone. The rearrangement links TRBV7-3 to TRBJ1-2, with TRBD1 matching 8 bases. Germline V lookup: CDR1 SGHTA, CDR2 FQGTGA. J was trimmed by 3 bases and V by 5 bases; bases with no gene match: 2. CDR3 size: 13 residues. Here the CDR3 reads CASSLQGDYGYTF. DNA of the CDR3: TGTGCCAGCAGCCTACAGGGGGACTATGGCTACACCTTC.

This chain uses TRBV28 with TRBJ1-3, with D possibly matching TRBD1 (6 bases). V shed 5 bases and J shed 2 bases, with 22 bases lying between them. This CDR3 has 18 residues. Per germline, CDR1 MDHEN and CDR2 SYDVKM. CDR3 sequence: CASSRTPGHTQPGNTIYF. The CDR3 DNA reads TGTGCCAGCAGTAGGACCCCGGGACACACACAACCTGGAAACACCATATATTTT.

The chain couples TRBV14 to TRBJ1-1; 11 bases are a match to TRBD1. V lost 6 bases, J lost 5 bases, and 8 bases stayed unmatched. CDR3 size: 15 residues. Germline V gene sequence: CDR1 SGHDN, CDR2 FVKESK. The CDR3 loop reads CASSGQGADRTEAFF. Written as DNA, the CDR3 is TGTGCCAGCAGTGGACAGGGGGCAGATAGAACTGAAGCTTTCTTT.

The chain links TRBV5-1 to TRBJ1-2; 9 bases are a match to TRBD1. Per germline, CDR1 SGHRS and CDR2 YFSETQ. This CDR3 is 16 amino acids long. With V trimmed by 4 bases and J by 4 bases, 11 bases remained unmatched. CDR3 in DNA: TGCGCCAGCAGCACCCTCTCACAGGGGGCGGTCTATGGCTACACCTTC. It codes for CASSTLSQGAVYGYTF.

The genes are TRBV7-3 and TRBJ1-4; D might be TRBD1 (5 bases). Germline loops: CDR1 SGHTA, CDR2 FQGTGA. Trimming took off 1 base at V and 7 bases at J, with 10 bases between the two ends. The CDR3 loop spans 14 amino acids. The CDR3 DNA is TGTGCCAGCAGCTTAATAGGGGTGGGTGAAAAACTGTTTTTT. This encodes CASSLIGVGEKLFF.

V is TRBV5-4 and J is TRBJ2-7; 7 bases are shared with TRBD2. Germline V gene sequence: CDR1 SGHNT, CDR2 YYREEE (reference sequence). This CDR3 has 15 amino acids. Trimming cost V 5 bases and J 2 bases; bases outside gene matches: 10. In DNA form, the CDR3 reads TGTGCCAGCAGGACCGGGGGGAAGGGGCCCTACGAGCAGTACTTC. This translates into CASRTGGKGPYEQYF.

This chain links TRBV27 with TRBJ1-2; unclear D gene. The germline CDR1 and CDR2 sequences are MNHEY and SMNVEV (reference sequence). Trimming pared 4 bases from V and 0 bases from J, leaving 18 bases between. This CDR3 is built from 17 residues. CDR3 residues: CASSSNLWTGSNYGYTF. CDR3 coding DNA: TGTGCCAGCAGTTCGAATCTTTGGACGGGATCTAACTATGGCTACACCTTC.

This CDR3 reads CSVEGFGENTGELFF. DNA for the CDR3: TGCAGCGTTGAAGGATTCGGGGAGAACACCGGGGAGCTGTTTTTT. The chain is built from TRBV29-1 and TRBJ2-2, with a tentative D call TRBD2 (5 bases). CDR1 is SQVTM, CDR2 ANQGSEA, per germline. The V end was cut by 1 base, the J end by 1 base, with 10 bases between. The CDR3 runs to 15 residues.

The genes are TRBV5-8 and TRBJ1-1; perhaps TRBD1 as D (5 bases). The CDR3 covers 16 residues. Trimming removed 4 bases at V and 3 bases at J, with 19 bases between. The germline V gene encodes CDR1 SGHTS and CDR2 YDEGEE. CDR3 region: CASSKKAQKGDTEAFF. The DNA of the CDR3 is TGTGCCAGCAGCAAAAAGGCACAAAAAGGGGACACTGAAGCTTTCTTT.

The chain has TRBV6-1 and TRBJ2-5; possible D gene TRBD2, 5 bases. This CDR3 has 13 amino acids. Germline lookup yields CDR1 MNHNS and CDR2 SASEGT. The V end lost 2 bases, the J end lost 5 bases, and 9 bases lay between the germline ends. The CDR3 sequence is CASSEQRGETQYF. The CDR3 DNA follows: TGTGCCAGCAGTGAACAGCGAGGGGAGACCCAGTACTTC.

The chain joins TRBV30 to TRBJ1-1, with D unresolved. In germline, CDR1 is GTSNPN, CDR2 SVGIG (reference sequence). Trimming left V 3 bases short and J 1 base short, with 24 bases between. The CDR3 sequence is 18 residues long. The CDR3 region is CAWSKDTNLQSPNTEAFF. In DNA, the CDR3 is TGTGCCTGGAGCAAAGATACCAACCTCCAGTCACCGAACACTGAAGCTTTCTTT.

This clone came up once. The same CDR3 is also encoded by other DNA sequences in this sample. This rearrangement joins TRBV28 to TRBJ1-2; TRBD1 matches at 9 bases. V shed 5 bases and J 2 bases; nucleotides not matched to a gene: 3. The germline V gene has CDR1 MDHEN and CDR2 SYDVKM. The CDR3 length is 14 residues. The CDR3, as DNA: TGTGCCAGCAGTACGGGACAGGGCAACTATGGCTACACCTTC. This translates into CASSTGQGNYGYTF.